This T cell receptor (beta chain) was sequenced in a study of OX40 agonist ivuxolimab in advanced cancers. The length of the CDR3 is 15 residues. CDR1 is SGHDT, CDR2 YYEEEE, per germline. J gave up 4 bases and V 0 bases, and 5 bases lay outside the gene matches. Clones were read by immunoSEQ multiplex PCR, and TCRdb kept only the in-frame ones, dropping some. Here the sample spans about 61,000 clones, 85% to 90% being singletons. Whole-study results and caveats: Fewer expanded clones were found on average in CD4+ than in CD8+ T cells.

Notes on this clone: Its antigen is unknown.

Sample: CD4+ or CD8+ T cells sorted from blood, taken in a trial of the OX40 agonist ivuxolimab. The V call is TRBV5-6, the J call TRBJ2-3; TRBD1 aligns across 7 bases. The clonotype was recovered from an adult with an advanced solid tumor such as melanoma, head and neck, liver or kidney cancer. This CDR3 reads CASSLGGQGADTQYF. The CDR3 DNA sequence: TGTGCCAGCAGCTTGGGCGGGCAGGGGGCAGATACGCAGTATTTT.